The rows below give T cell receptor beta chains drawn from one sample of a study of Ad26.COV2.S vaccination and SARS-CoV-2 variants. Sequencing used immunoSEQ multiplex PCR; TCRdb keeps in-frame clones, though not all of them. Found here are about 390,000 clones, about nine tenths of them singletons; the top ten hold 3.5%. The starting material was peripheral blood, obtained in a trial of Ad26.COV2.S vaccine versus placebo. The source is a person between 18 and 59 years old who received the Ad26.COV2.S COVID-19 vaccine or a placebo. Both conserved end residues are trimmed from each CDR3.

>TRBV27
ASSRTGWYYGYT
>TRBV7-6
ASWGIAANTGELF
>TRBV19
ASSRPNQPQH
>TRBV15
ATGLGGPYNEQF
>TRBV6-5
ASSYSGRMLGYT
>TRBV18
ASSPAGPPVRSGYT
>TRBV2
ASIRGYEQY
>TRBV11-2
ASTSSGGNYEQY
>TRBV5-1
ASSLTGTDEGYT
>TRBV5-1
ASSSGRTNTEAF
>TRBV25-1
ASSEFPYAGETQY
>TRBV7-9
ASSLGQAVDEKLF
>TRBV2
ASSDDGWS
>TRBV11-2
ASSKGGGGTEAF
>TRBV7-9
ASGVGSGPWETQY
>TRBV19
ASSIVVAGELF
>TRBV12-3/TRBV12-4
ASTSGSAGELF
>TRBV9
ASSLQGGTQY
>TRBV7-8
ASSRSRDRGTDTQY
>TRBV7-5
VRSSGQRNYGYT
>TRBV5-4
ASSSAARVVNEQF
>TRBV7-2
ASSPYRQGAGYT
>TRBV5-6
ASSSPGHEKLF
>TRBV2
ASHMVGSSGNTIY
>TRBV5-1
ASSLFVGQSYNEQF
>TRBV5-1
ASSLQLNNEQF
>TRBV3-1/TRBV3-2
ASSRSGDTGELF
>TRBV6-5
ASSWGPRFYGYT
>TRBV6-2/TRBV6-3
ASSYDWGGTEAF
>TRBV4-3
ASSQEGSGGGTGELF
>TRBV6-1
ASSELPRDTEAF
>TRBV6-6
ASSPRGQGAPSLRRGETQY
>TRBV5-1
ASSLQGHLAF
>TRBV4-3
ASSQDLGAVVF
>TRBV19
ASSRGTSGNNEQF
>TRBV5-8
ASSPAGGLVETQY
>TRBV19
ATSDRGSSPLH
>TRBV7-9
ASSLVSDSEAF
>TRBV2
ASREPGQSYEQY
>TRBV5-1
ASSNEVQGAFGQETQY
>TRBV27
ASSLFGTGAATNEKLF
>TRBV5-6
ASSLVAADTQY
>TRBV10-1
ASSDPDWVLYNEQF
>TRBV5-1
ASSEGTSHLTDTQY
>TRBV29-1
SAGSGGSYNEQF
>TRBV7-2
ASSLFLSALRYTEAF
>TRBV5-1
ASSLGAGASYEQY
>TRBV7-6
ASRSRDSHQETQY